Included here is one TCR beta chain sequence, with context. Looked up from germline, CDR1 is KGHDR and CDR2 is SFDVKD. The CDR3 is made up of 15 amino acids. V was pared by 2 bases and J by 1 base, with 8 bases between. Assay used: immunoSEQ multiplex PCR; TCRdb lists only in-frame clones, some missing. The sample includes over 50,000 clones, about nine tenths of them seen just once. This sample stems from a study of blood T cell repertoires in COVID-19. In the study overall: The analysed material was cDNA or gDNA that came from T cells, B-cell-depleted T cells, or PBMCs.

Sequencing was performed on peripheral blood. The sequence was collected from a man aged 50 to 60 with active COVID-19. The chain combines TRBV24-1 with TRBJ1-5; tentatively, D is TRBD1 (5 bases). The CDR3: CATSDSSGSNQPQHF. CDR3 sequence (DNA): TGTGCCACCAGTGATTCTTCAGGGAGCAATCAGCCCCAGCATTTT.